The 20 T cell receptor beta chains in this list originate from one sample, sequenced in a study of cytomegalovirus exposure and HLA in healthy donors. Vbeta (60) and Jbeta (13) primers were used in the PCR. The method was immunoSEQ multiplex PCR; TCRdb's version includes in-frame clones alone and lacks a portion of them. Of about 140,000 clones detected, more than 70% appear once; the ten largest clones hold around 2.4%. The sequenced material came from PBMCs. Receptors originate from a man aged 45 to 65 in good health and CMV-seronegative.

This sequence joins TRBV11-3 and TRBJ2-7; a possible D gene is TRBD2 (5 bases). Trimming left V 3 bases short and J 0 bases short, with 12 bases between. Germline V gene sequence: CDR1 SGHNT, CDR2 YENEEA. CDR3 length equals 15 residues. The CDR3 DNA reads as TGTGCCAGCAGCTTCGATCCGGGAAGCTCCTACGAGCAGTACTTC. Amino acid sequence: CASSFDPGSSYEQYF. Using reference TRBV11-3 and TRBJ2-7 for the parts outside the CDR3, the full variable domain is EAGVVQSPRYKIIEKKQPVAFWCNPISGHNTLYWYLQNLGQGPELLIRYENEEAVDDSQLPKDRFSAERLKGVDSTLKIQPAELGDSAVYLCASSFDPGSSYEQYFGPGTRLTVT.

There are a few counts of this clone. V usage is TRBV28 and J usage is TRBJ2-1, with 7 bases lining up with TRBD2. Looked up from germline, CDR1 is MDHEN and CDR2 is SYDVKM. V lost 7 bases and J lost 3; bases outside the gene matches: 6. The CDR3 runs 14 residues. In DNA, the CDR3 is TGTGCCAGCATAAAGTCTAGCGGCTACAATGAGCAGTTCTTC. This sequence encodes CASIKSSGYNEQFF.

This clone was counted once. The chain links TRBV27 to TRBJ2-7, with 10 nucleotides matching TRBD2. This CDR3 region has 15 residues. V trimming: 6 bases; J trimming: 4 bases; junction bases outside the gene matches: 9. Germline lookup yields CDR1 MNHEY and CDR2 SMNVEV (reference sequence). This chain's CDR3 is CASREIAGGRYEQYF. CDR3 in DNA: TGTGCCAGCAGGGAAATAGCGGGAGGACGGTACGAGCAGTACTTC.

This chain joins TRBV7-2 and TRBJ1-5, with TRBD1 matching over 7 bases. Germline V gene data show CDR1 as SGHTA and CDR2 as FQGNSA. The CDR3 length is 15 residues. The J segment lost 1 base and the V segment lost 5 bases, leaving 5 bases of the junction unmatched. The CDR3 here is CASSPTGLSNQPQHF. For the CDR3, the DNA is TGTGCCAGCAGCCCGACAGGGTTAAGCAATCAGCCCCAGCATTTT.

The J gene is TRBJ2-7, the V gene TRBV30; 11 bases align to TRBD1. Unmatched junction bases numbered 4, after V lost 1 base and J lost 2 bases. The CDR3 totals 15 residues. CDR1 is GTSNPN, CDR2 SVGIG, per germline (reference sequence). CDR3 amino acids: CAWSAPGQGAYEQYF. CDR3 in DNA: TGTGCCTGGAGTGCGCCGGGACAGGGGGCCTACGAGCAGTACTTC.

The chain carries TRBV28 and TRBJ2-7, with a weak D call TRBD1 (5 bases). V shed 7 bases and J shed 1 base, with 14 bases lying between them. The length of the CDR3 is 14 residues. Germline assignment: CDR1 MDHEN and CDR2 SYDVKM. The CDR3 DNA reads as TGTGCCAGCACCCGAAGACAGAAGTCCTACGAGCAGTACTTC. This gives the protein CASTRRQKSYEQYF.

This rearrangement joins TRBV5-1 to TRBJ2-7; D unresolved. Germline V gene sequence: CDR1 SGHRS, CDR2 YFSETQ. The CDR3 sequence is 14 residues long. Trimming shortened V by 3 bases and J by 6 bases, and 16 bases separated the two germline ends. CDR3 amino acids: CASSSEQLAREQYF. For the CDR3, the DNA is TGCGCCAGCAGCTCGGAACAGCTGGCCCGCGAGCAGTACTTC.

The V gene is TRBV7-9, the J gene TRBJ1-1; 7 nucleotides match TRBD1. Germline V CDR1 and CDR2: SEHNR, FQNEAQ (reference sequence). The CDR3 sequence is 14 residues long. V lost 2 bases and J lost 4; bases outside the gene matches: 4. The CDR3 coding sequence is TGTGCCAGCAGCTTAAACAGGGGAGGCACTGAAGCTTTCTTT. Translating it yields CASSLNRGGTEAFF.

In this sample, this clone turned up a few times. V gene TRBV6-1 combines with J gene TRBJ1-1; 7 nucleotides agree with TRBD1. CDR3 length: 13 amino acids. Germline values: CDR1 MNHNS, CDR2 SASEGT. Trimming at V came to 5 bases and at J to 4 bases, leaving 4 bases not matched to a gene. The CDR3 bases are TGTGCCAGCAGTTGGGACAGAGGCACTGAAGCTTTCTTT. Its protein product is CASSWDRGTEAFF.

This clone has only a few counts. The chain links TRBV12-5 to TRBJ2-5; a weak D match, TRBD2 (5 bases). The germline V gene has CDR1 LGHNT and CDR2 FRNRAP. The CDR3 totals 13 residues. V shed 9 bases and J shed 1 base, with 12 bases lying between them. CDR3 DNA: TGTGCTAGCCAGGAGCGGATCCAAGAGACCCAGTACTTC. Translating it yields CASQERIQETQYF.

The chain carries TRBV5-4 and TRBJ2-1, with D hard to call. The V gene lost 2 bases and the J gene lost 5 bases, with 11 bases spanning the gap. CDR1 and CDR2 (germline): SGHNT, YYREEE (reference sequence). The CDR3 is made up of 14 amino acids. The CDR3 loop is CASSFPVADNEQFF. The CDR3 DNA sequence: TGTGCCAGCAGCTTCCCGGTAGCCGACAATGAGCAGTTCTTC.

This clone was found a few times. The chain joins TRBV6-7 to TRBJ1-4; 7 bases map to TRBD1. TRBV6-7 is an ORF, and what it does is uncertain. The J segment lost 8 bases and the V segment lost 4 bases, leaving 10 bases of the junction unmatched. The CDR3 loop spans 15 amino acids. This CDR3 reads CASSWRQGPQEKLFF. The CDR3, as DNA: TGTGCCAGCAGTTGGAGACAGGGCCCCCAGGAAAAACTGTTTTTT.

The rearrangement joins TRBV12-5 to TRBJ2-7, with a tentative D call TRBD1 (6 bases). Looked up from germline, CDR1 is LGHNT and CDR2 is FRNRAP. CDR3 size: 14 residues. Between the trimmed V and J ends, which lost 1 base and 11 bases, there was a span of 18 bases. The DNA of the CDR3 is TGTGCTAGTGGTTTGGGACCGGGACACGGAGAAGAGTACTTC. Protein: CASGLGPGHGEEYF.

The chain links TRBV5-1 to TRBJ2-7; 8 bases align to TRBD1. Germline V CDR1 and CDR2: SGHRS, YFSETQ. V trimming: 9 bases; J trimming: 6 bases; junction bases outside the gene matches: 8. CDR3 size: 12 residues. The CDR3 coding sequence is TGCGCCACCAACAGGACAGGGCCCGAGCAGTACTTC. This encodes CATNRTGPEQYF.

This clone has just one count. The chain is built from TRBV5-4 and TRBJ2-5; 13 nucleotides match TRBD2. CDR1 and CDR2 from the germline V gene are SGHNT and YYREEE (reference sequence). The CDR3 has 16 amino acids. Trimming took 4 bases from V and 5 from J; bases not matched to a gene: 8. The CDR3 reads CASSQGTSGVGETQYF. For the CDR3, the DNA is TGTGCCAGCAGCCAGGGGACTAGCGGGGTGGGGGAGACCCAGTACTTC. The full variable domain, rest sourced from reference TRBV5-4 and TRBJ2-5, is ETGVTQSPTHLIKTRGQQVTLRCSSQSGHNTVSWYQQALGQGPQFIFQYYREEENGRGNFPPRFSGLQFPNYSSELNVNALELDDSALYLCASSQGTSGVGETQYFGPGTRLLVL.

This clone occurred a few times. The V and J genes are TRBV19 and TRBJ2-6, with D perhaps TRBD2 (7 bases). This CDR3 is built from 16 residues. CDR1 and CDR2 from the germline V gene are LNHDA and SQIVND (reference sequence). Trimming shortened V by 6 bases and J by 0 bases, and 12 bases separated the two germline ends. CDR3 sequence (DNA): TGTGCCAGTAGGGGGAGGGGGTCCTCTGGGGCCAACGTCCTGACTTTC. This codes for CASRGRGSSGANVLTF.

The chain carries TRBV5-1 and TRBJ1-2; D is unresolved. The CDR3 runs to 14 residues. The ends were cut back, 8 bases at V and 6 bases at J, with 20 bases in the middle. CDR1 is SGHRS, CDR2 YFSETQ, per germline. The CDR3 here is CASQSSGERDGYTF. The DNA for the CDR3 is TGCGCCAGTCAGAGCAGTGGAGAGCGTGATGGCTACACCTTC.

The chain has TRBV29-1 and TRBJ2-4; TRBD2 aligns across 8 bases. Germline assignment: CDR1 SQVTM and CDR2 ANQGSEA. The CDR3 is 17 residues long. Trimming removed 8 bases from V and 6 bases from J; junction bases left unmatched: 21. The CDR3 region has the DNA TGCAGCTTCCCAACAGGAAGGGCGGGGGCGGGGGGAAACATTCAGTACTTC. It translates to CSFPTGRAGAGGNIQYF.

The gene calls are TRBV9 and TRBJ2-5; D is undetermined. CDR1 and CDR2 from the germline V gene are SGDLS and YYNGEE. Trimming removed 0 bases from V and 1 base from J, with 10 bases in between. The CDR3 has 15 residues. CDR3 sequence reads: CASSVGQVFQETQYF. The CDR3 DNA reads as TGTGCCAGCAGCGTAGGTCAGGTCTTCCAAGAGACCCAGTACTTC.

This clone was seen once. The chain employs TRBV6-1 and TRBJ2-3, with D possibly being TRBD2 (5 bases). The CDR3 runs 12 residues. Trimming pared 8 bases from V and 4 bases from J, leaving 10 bases between. The germline V gene encodes CDR1 MNHNS and CDR2 SASEGT. This CDR3 is CASWGAADTQYF. The CDR3 DNA is TGTGCCAGCTGGGGAGCGGCAGATACGCAGTATTTT.